Listed here is a single T cell receptor (beta chain). The target antigen is unknown. The entry originates in a study of T cell responses to AZD1222 COVID-19 vaccine. Broader study findings: AZD1222 recipients seropositive at baseline numbered only 6 or 7.

The V end was cut by 4 bases, the J end by 4 bases, with 11 bases between. The CDR3 runs to 14 residues. Germline V gene data show CDR1 as SGHRS and CDR2 as YFSETQ. Clones were read by immunoSEQ multiplex PCR, and TCRdb kept only the in-frame ones, dropping some. The repertoire holds 200,000 or so clones, with just under 90% as singletons. The material sequenced was peripheral blood, taken on day 0 of AZD1222 vaccination. This chain links TRBV5-1 with TRBJ1-4, with a possible D match to TRBD1 (6 bases). The clonotype was recovered from an adult in good health. The CDR3 reads CASSAGQYNEKLFF. DNA of the CDR3: TGCGCCAGCAGCGCCGGACAGTATAATGAAAAACTGTTTTTT.